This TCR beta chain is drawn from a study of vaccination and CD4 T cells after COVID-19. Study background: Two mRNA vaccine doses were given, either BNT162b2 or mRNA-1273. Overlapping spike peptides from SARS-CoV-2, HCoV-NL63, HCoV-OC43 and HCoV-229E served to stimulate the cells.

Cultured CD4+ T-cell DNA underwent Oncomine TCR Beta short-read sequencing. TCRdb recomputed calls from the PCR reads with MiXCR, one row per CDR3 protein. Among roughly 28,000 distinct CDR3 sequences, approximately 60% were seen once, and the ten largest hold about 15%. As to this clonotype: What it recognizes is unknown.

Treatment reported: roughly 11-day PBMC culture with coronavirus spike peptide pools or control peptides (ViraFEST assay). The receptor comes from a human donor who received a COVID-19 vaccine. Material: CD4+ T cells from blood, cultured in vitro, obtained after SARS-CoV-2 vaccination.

The CDR3 protein is CATSENDRVETQYF. For the CDR3, the DNA is TGTGCCACCAGTGAAAACGACAGGGTGGAGACCCAGTACTTC. The chain employs TRBV24-1 and TRBJ2-5; TRBD1 matches 7 bases. Trimming removed 4 bases from V and 5 bases from J; junction bases left unmatched: 6. The length of the CDR3 is 14 residues. The germline gives CDR1 KGHDR, CDR2 SFDVKD.